This is a list of T cell receptor beta chains from one sample in a study of T cell repertoires in cytomegalovirus infection. TCRdb called the reads again in MiXCR, with one record for every CDR3 protein. Here the sample spans about a million distinct CDR3 sequences, approximately 31% being singletons. These TCRs' antigens remain unknown. Source: cultured CD8+ T cells from PBMCs, taken from culture after CMV antigen stimulation. The receptors derive from a human donor in good health (CMV status not recorded). Some clones in this sample may be carry-over from other donors' samples. The CDR3 runs from the conserved cysteine through the conserved F or W. A D gene is named only where the DNA matches it firmly. Size is omitted from some rows. Given values are once, few, many or a class for expanded clones.

d_call: .; clone_size: few; v_call: TRBV29-1; j_call: TRBJ2-7; cdr3_nt: TGCAGCGTTGAAAGGGACGGCTACGAGCAGTACTTC; cdr3_aa: CSVERDGYEQYF
d_call: TRBD1; clone_size: few; v_call: TRBV4-1; j_call: TRBJ2-2; cdr3_nt: TGCGCCAGCAGCTTACCGGGACAGTCCGGGAACACCGGGGAGCTGTTTTTT; cdr3_aa: CASSLPGQSGNTGELFF
d_call: TRBD1; clone_size: few; v_call: TRBV11-2; j_call: TRBJ2-7; cdr3_nt: TGTGCCAGCAGCTTAGGGGACAGGGTTTACGAGCAGTACTTC; cdr3_aa: CASSLGDRVYEQYF
d_call: .; clone_size: .; v_call: TRBV12-3/TRBV12-4; j_call: TRBJ2-4; cdr3_nt: TGTGCCAGCAGTTTACGCGTTGCGGGGATGCAAAACATTCAGTACTTC; cdr3_aa: CASSLRVAGMQNIQYF
d_call: .; clone_size: few; v_call: TRBV12-3/TRBV12-4; j_call: TRBJ1-6; cdr3_nt: TGTGCCAGCAGTTTCTCCCCCCCAGGGGCGTATAATTCACCCCTCCACTTT; cdr3_aa: CASSFSPPGAYNSPLHF
d_call: .; clone_size: .; v_call: TRBV19; j_call: TRBJ2-7; cdr3_nt: TGTGCCAGTAGTCATGGGAGGCACGAGCAGTACTTC; cdr3_aa: CASSHGRHEQYF
d_call: .; clone_size: few; v_call: TRBV7-8; j_call: TRBJ1-1; cdr3_nt: TGTGCCAGCAGCTCCTCCGCTGAAGCTTTCTTT; cdr3_aa: CASSSSAEAFF
d_call: .; clone_size: .; v_call: TRBV10-2; j_call: TRBJ1-5; cdr3_nt: TGCGCCAGCAGTGTAGGTGCCAATCAGCCCCAGCATTTT; cdr3_aa: CASSVGANQPQHF
d_call: .; clone_size: few; v_call: TRBV2; j_call: TRBJ2-5; cdr3_nt: TGTGCCGCCAAGGACGGGTTCATGGGGGAGACCCAGTACTTC; cdr3_aa: CAAKDGFMGETQYF
d_call: .; clone_size: .; v_call: TRBV9; j_call: TRBJ2-1; cdr3_nt: TGTGCCAGCAGCGTAGCCGGGGACAACTACAATGAGCAGTTCTTC; cdr3_aa: CASSVAGDNYNEQFF
d_call: .; clone_size: many; v_call: TRBV7-2; j_call: TRBJ1-1; cdr3_nt: TGTGCCAGCAGCTTAGTGGACAGGAACACTGAAGCTTTCTTT; cdr3_aa: CASSLVDRNTEAFF
d_call: .; clone_size: .; v_call: TRBV6-6; j_call: TRBJ1-2; cdr3_nt: TGTGCCAGCAGTTATGGCCTTCCTACAGAGGGCTACACCTTC; cdr3_aa: CASSYGLPTEGYTF
d_call: .; clone_size: few; v_call: TRBV27; j_call: TRBJ2-6; cdr3_nt: TGTGCCAGCAGGGGGCGGTCTGGGGCCAACGTCCTGACTTTC; cdr3_aa: CASRGRSGANVLTF
d_call: .; clone_size: many; v_call: TRBV7-6; j_call: TRBJ1-1; cdr3_nt: TGTGCCAGCAGCTTCGGGCAGGGGACCACTGAAGCTTTCTTT; cdr3_aa: CASSFGQGTTEAFF
d_call: .; clone_size: many; v_call: TRBV7-9; j_call: TRBJ1-1; cdr3_nt: TGTGCCAGCAGCTCCCTTGGGGGGGGCACTGAAGCTTTCTTT; cdr3_aa: CASSSLGGGTEAFF
d_call: .; clone_size: few; v_call: TRBV25-1; j_call: TRBJ1-2; cdr3_nt: TGTGCCAGCAGTGAAAGTAATATAGGGGACTGGTCGTATGGCTACACCTTC; cdr3_aa: CASSESNIGDWSYGYTF
d_call: .; clone_size: .; v_call: TRBV5-4; j_call: TRBJ1-1; cdr3_nt: TGTGCCAGCAGCTTGTGGGAGTCCCCTGAAGCTTTCTTT; cdr3_aa: CASSLWESPEAFF
d_call: .; clone_size: .; v_call: TRBV4-3; j_call: TRBJ2-3; cdr3_nt: TGCGCCAGCAGCCAATCTGTATATATCCGCACAGATACGCAGTATTTT; cdr3_aa: CASSQSVYIRTDTQYF
d_call: TRBD2; clone_size: once; v_call: TRBV9; j_call: TRBJ2-5; cdr3_nt: TGTGCCAGCAGCGCCCCGGGACTAGCGGCGCCTTCCCAAGAGACCCAGTACTTC; cdr3_aa: CASSAPGLAAPSQETQYF
d_call: TRBD1; clone_size: .; v_call: TRBV29-1; j_call: TRBJ1-2; cdr3_nt: TGCAGCGTGGTTGACAGGGATAATGGCTACACCTTC; cdr3_aa: CSVVDRDNGYTF
d_call: .; clone_size: few; v_call: TRBV6-6; j_call: TRBJ1-5; cdr3_nt: TGTGCCAGCAGTTACTCAGAGAACCCAACGGGTAATCAGCCCCAGCATTTT; cdr3_aa: CASSYSENPTGNQPQHF
d_call: .; clone_size: many; v_call: TRBV7-9; j_call: TRBJ2-5; cdr3_nt: TGTGCCAGCAGCTCAGGGCTCGGGACCCAAGAGACCCAGTACTTC; cdr3_aa: CASSSGLGTQETQYF
d_call: .; clone_size: .; v_call: TRBV19; j_call: TRBJ1-1; cdr3_nt: TGTGCCACCGGACGGGGCGGGAACACTGAAGCTTTCTTT; cdr3_aa: CATGRGGNTEAFF
d_call: TRBD2; clone_size: few; v_call: TRBV12-3/TRBV12-4; j_call: TRBJ2-3; cdr3_nt: TGTGCCAGCAGTCCTGACAGCGGGGTGGACACAGATACGCAGTATTTT; cdr3_aa: CASSPDSGVDTDTQYF
d_call: TRBD1; clone_size: .; v_call: TRBV4-2; j_call: TRBJ2-4; cdr3_nt: TGTGCCAGCAGCCAAGCAGACAGGGGAGAAGACATTCAGTACTTC; cdr3_aa: CASSQADRGEDIQYF
d_call: .; clone_size: many; v_call: TRBV7-6; j_call: TRBJ2-2; cdr3_nt: TGTGCCAGCAGCTTAGCAATAGGGACTTACACCGGGGAGCTGTTTTTT; cdr3_aa: CASSLAIGTYTGELFF
d_call: .; clone_size: .; v_call: TRBV11-3; j_call: TRBJ1-1; cdr3_nt: TGTGCCAGCGCCAGGGACTACGGGAACACTGAAGCTTTCTTT; cdr3_aa: CASARDYGNTEAFF
d_call: .; clone_size: .; v_call: TRBV7-6; j_call: TRBJ1-1; cdr3_nt: TGTGCCAGCAGTTTCAAGGGGAGATCTTTCTTT; cdr3_aa: CASSFKGRSFF
d_call: .; clone_size: .; v_call: TRBV12-3/TRBV12-4; j_call: TRBJ1-5; cdr3_nt: TGTGCCAGCAGCCGAAATACGGACAGTACAGAGCCCCAGCATTTT; cdr3_aa: CASSRNTDSTEPQHF
d_call: .; clone_size: .; v_call: TRBV9; j_call: TRBJ1-1; cdr3_nt: TGTGCCAGCAGTGCGTCCGGGCAACCCGTTATGAACACTGAAGCTTTCTTT; cdr3_aa: CASSASGQPVMNTEAFF
d_call: .; clone_size: few; v_call: TRBV10-2; j_call: TRBJ2-5; cdr3_nt: TGCGCCAGCAGTGAGTTCCGGAGCCAAGAGACCCAGTACTTC; cdr3_aa: CASSEFRSQETQYF
d_call: TRBD1; clone_size: few; v_call: TRBV19; j_call: TRBJ1-1; cdr3_nt: TGTGCCAGTAGGGAAGGGACAGGGGGTGAAGCTTTCTTT; cdr3_aa: CASREGTGGEAFF
d_call: .; clone_size: many; v_call: TRBV7-2; j_call: TRBJ2-7; cdr3_nt: TGTGCCAGCAGCACTACAGGGCCCAACTACGAGCAGTACTTC; cdr3_aa: CASSTTGPNYEQYF
d_call: .; clone_size: many; v_call: TRBV7-2; j_call: TRBJ1-6; cdr3_nt: TGTGCCAGCAGCTTAGAGGGGACGGGCTTAATCTCACCCCTCCACTTT; cdr3_aa: CASSLEGTGLISPLHF
d_call: .; clone_size: .; v_call: TRBV20-1; j_call: TRBJ1-5; cdr3_nt: TGCAGTGCTAGAGACCTACGGACAGATCCTACTTATAGCAATCAGCCCCAGCATTTT; cdr3_aa: CSARDLRTDPTYSNQPQHF
d_call: .; clone_size: .; v_call: TRBV12-3/TRBV12-4; j_call: TRBJ1-3; cdr3_nt: TGTGCCAGCAGTTCCCGGACGGAAAACACCATATATTTT; cdr3_aa: CASSSRTENTIYF
d_call: TRBD1; clone_size: .; v_call: TRBV19; j_call: TRBJ2-7; cdr3_nt: TGTGCCAGTAGTGGTGGACAGGCCTACGAGCAGTACTTC; cdr3_aa: CASSGGQAYEQYF
d_call: .; clone_size: .; v_call: TRBV7-4; j_call: TRBJ1-2; cdr3_nt: TGTGCCAGCAGCAGACCACAGGGAACTAACTATGGCTACACCTTC; cdr3_aa: CASSRPQGTNYGYTF
d_call: TRBD2; clone_size: .; v_call: TRBV3-1; j_call: TRBJ2-1; cdr3_nt: TGTGCCAGCAGCCAAGATCGTCGGGCGGGGGGGCCCAATGAGCAGTTCTTC; cdr3_aa: CASSQDRRAGGPNEQFF
d_call: .; clone_size: .; v_call: TRBV5-1; j_call: TRBJ1-1; cdr3_nt: TGCGCCAGCAGGGACGCCTGGAACACTGAAGCTTTCTTT; cdr3_aa: CASRDAWNTEAFF
d_call: .; clone_size: many; v_call: TRBV20-1; j_call: TRBJ2-3; cdr3_nt: TGCAGTGCTAGCCCGGGGGCCTTCACAGATACGCAGTATTTT; cdr3_aa: CSASPGAFTDTQYF
d_call: .; clone_size: few; v_call: TRBV24-1; j_call: TRBJ2-1; cdr3_nt: TGTGCCACCAGCCCCCGGACCGCCACGACAGATAACAATGAGCAGTTCTTC; cdr3_aa: CATSPRTATTDNNEQFF
d_call: TRBD2; clone_size: .; v_call: TRBV12-3/TRBV12-4; j_call: TRBJ2-5; cdr3_nt: TGTGTCAGCACCCGGGGGGAGGGCCTTTACCAAGAGACCCAGTACTTC; cdr3_aa: CVSTRGEGLYQETQYF
d_call: TRBD2; clone_size: .; v_call: TRBV11-2; j_call: TRBJ2-1; cdr3_nt: TGTGCCAGCAGGCGGACTAGCGGGGCGAGCTCCTACAATGAGCAGTTCTTC; cdr3_aa: CASRRTSGASSYNEQFF
d_call: .; clone_size: .; v_call: TRBV2; j_call: TRBJ1-1; cdr3_nt: TGTGCCAGCAGTGAACAGGGGCCCACTGAAGCTTTCTTT; cdr3_aa: CASSEQGPTEAFF
d_call: .; clone_size: .; v_call: TRBV20-1; j_call: TRBJ1-3; cdr3_nt: TGCAGTGCTAGAGAGCTTCAGGGCTCTGGAAACACCATATATTTT; cdr3_aa: CSARELQGSGNTIYF
d_call: TRBD2; clone_size: .; v_call: TRBV2; j_call: TRBJ2-5; cdr3_nt: TGTGCCAGCATCCCAGCGGGGGGGCAAGAGACCCAGTACTTC; cdr3_aa: CASIPAGGQETQYF
d_call: TRBD1; clone_size: .; v_call: TRBV6-2/TRBV6-3; j_call: TRBJ1-1; cdr3_nt: TGTGCCAGCAGTAAGAACAGGGGCCGGGTTGCGACTGAAGCTTTCTTT; cdr3_aa: CASSKNRGRVATEAFF